This T cell receptor (beta chain) was documented in a study of CD8+ T cells in alopecia areata. Study results and caveats: Lesional scalp, notably in alopecia totalis/universalis, had clonality above that of normal scalp.

The CDR3 is 19 residues long. Germline CDR1 reads LNHNV; CDR2 reads YYDKDF (reference sequence). Trimming cost V 0 bases and J 5 bases, with 22 bases left between them. Sequencing templates came from extracted RNA that was reverse transcribed into cDNA. Only in-frame clones appear in the TCRdb table, and some are missing; sequencing was by immunoSEQ multiplex PCR. This table holds approximately 210,000 clones, approximately 70% found once. As concerns this clone: What it binds is unknown.

Treatment denoted: oral pan-JAK inhibitor, 5-10 mg twice daily. The sequences come from CD4+ T cells sorted from blood, collected at week 44, from a patient treated with tofacitinib. The chain has TRBV15 and TRBJ2-2, with D tentatively TRBD1 or TRBD2 (5 bases each). The origin of this receptor is a human donor with alopecia areata. CDR3 sequence: CATSRDSRQRIEGTGELFF. CDR3 sequence (DNA): TGTGCCACCAGCAGAGATTCGAGACAGCGAATTGAGGGAACCGGGGAGCTGTTTTTT.